Shown below are 5 T cell receptor beta chains from a single sample sequenced in a study of cytomegalovirus exposure and HLA in healthy donors. It was with 60 Vbeta and 13 Jbeta primers that the PCR ran. Assay used: immunoSEQ multiplex PCR; TCRdb lists only in-frame clones, some missing. The table records about 99,000 clones, approximately 72% of them present only once. The sequencing sample was made of PBMCs. The receptors stem from a woman aged 45-65 years in good health and CMV-seronegative.

The V and J genes are TRBV5-1 and TRBJ1-2; D might be TRBD1 (6 bases). This CDR3 contains 14 residues. Trimming cost V 2 bases and J 5 bases, with 13 bases left between them. Germline V gene lookup returns CDR1 SGHRS and CDR2 YFSETQ. The CDR3 here is CASSFPGESYGYTF. The CDR3, as DNA: TGCGCCAGCAGCTTTCCAGGGGAGTCGTATGGCTACACCTTC.

The chain combines TRBV10-1 with TRBJ2-5, with D uncertain. Germline CDR1 reads WNHNN; CDR2 reads SYGVQD (reference sequence). Trimming took off 3 bases at V and 2 bases at J, with 7 bases between the two ends. This CDR3 spans 13 amino acids. For the CDR3, the DNA is TGCGCCAGCAGTGAACAGATTCAAGAGACCCAGTACTTC. Protein sequence: CASSEQIQETQYF.

The chain uses TRBV7-9 and TRBJ2-5; 10 bases agree with TRBD2. Judging by the DNA end, TRBJ2-7 fits better; the J call may be wrong. Germline loops: CDR1 SEHNR, CDR2 FQNEAQ (reference sequence). The CDR3 has 15 amino acids. In DNA form, the CDR3 reads TGTGCCAGCAGCCATCAGACTAGCGGGCGCTACGAGCAGTACTTC. Encoded protein: CASSHQTSGRYEQYF.

The CDR3 sequence: CASSGGTAGYGNTIYF. The CDR3 coding sequence is TGTGCCAGCAGTGGGGGGACAGCTGGATATGGAAACACCATATATTTT. The chain joins TRBV25-1 to TRBJ1-3; 7 bases agree with TRBD1. J was trimmed by 3 bases and V by 4 bases; bases with no gene match: 9. Germline CDR1 is MGHDK and CDR2 is SYGVNS. The CDR3 sequence is 16 residues long. The whole variable domain, remainder taken from reference TRBV25-1 and TRBJ1-3, is EADIYQTPRYLVIGTGKKITLECSQTMGHDKMYWYQQDPGMELHLIHYSYGVNSTEKGDLSSESTVSRIRTEHFPLTLESARPSHTSQYLCASSGGTAGYGNTIYFGEGSWLTVV.

This clone came up a few times. The rearrangement joins TRBV10-3 to TRBJ2-1; 12 nucleotides line up with TRBD2. CDR1 and CDR2 from the germline V gene are ENHRY and SYGVKD. The CDR3 is 17 residues long. With 2 bases clipped from V and 7 bases from J, the junction kept 9 bases outside the gene matches. For the CDR3, the DNA is TGTGCCATCAGTGAGCCCTCGACTAGCGGGAGAATTAATGAGCAGTTCTTC. Its translation is CAISEPSTSGRINEQFF.